This is a list of T cell receptor beta chains from one sample in a study of CD8 T cells in Susac syndrome. MiXCR was run by TCRdb on the immunoSEQ multiplex PCR reads, yielding one entry per CDR3 protein. The repertoire consists of 180,000 or so distinct CDR3 sequences, with less than 95% occurring once and the leading ten covering 0.085% to 0.12%. What was sequenced was CD4+ T cells from PBMCs. The source of these receptors is a human donor in good health. Each CDR3 is given with its conserved first and last residue. D genes are given only for firm matches. Clone size, where shown, is once, few, many, or a class for clones that have expanded.

v_gene,d_gene,len,abundance,j_gene,CDR3aa,CDR3nt
TRBV29-1,-,13,-,TRBJ2-1,CSVEGLLDGKQFF,TGCAGCGTTGAGGGGCTACTAGACGGTAAGCAGTTCTTC
TRBV20-1,-,13,-,TRBJ2-5,CSARAQGSKTQYF,TGCAGTGCTAGGGCTCAGGGTTCGAAGACCCAGTACTTC
TRBV18,-,16,-,TRBJ2-7,CASSPLAGGPWGEQYF,TGTGCCAGCTCACCATTGGCAGGTGGCCCCTGGGGTGAGCAGTACTTC
TRBV30,-,12,-,TRBJ1-2,CAWSASRVGYTF,TGTGCCTGGAGTGCCTCGAGGGTTGGCTACACCTTC
TRBV6-1,-,15,-,TRBJ2-3,CASVRGGVSTDTQYF,TGTGCCAGCGTTAGGGGGGGTGTCAGCACAGATACGCAGTATTTT
TRBV20-1,-,13,once,TRBJ2-3,CSASLRSQDTQYF,TGCAGTGCTAGTCTGCGGAGCCAAGATACGCAGTATTTT
TRBV5-4,-,13,-,TRBJ2-7,CASSFKGGGEQYF,TGTGCCAGCAGCTTCAAGGGGGGCGGCGAGCAGTACTTC
TRBV15,-,16,-,TRBJ2-1,CATSRDVSRQAREQFF,TGTGCCACCAGCAGAGATGTTTCCAGACAGGCGAGGGAGCAGTTCTTC
TRBV30,-,14,-,TRBJ2-5,CAWSGFGPPVTQYF,TGTGCCTGGAGCGGCTTCGGACCCCCGGTGACCCAGTACTTC
TRBV29-1,-,12,-,TRBJ1-1,CSVDRMNTEAFF,TGCAGCGTTGACAGGATGAACACTGAAGCTTTCTTT
TRBV6-6,-,15,-,TRBJ2-1,CASSTTGSSYNEQFF,TGTGCCAGCAGTACGACTGGAAGCTCCTACAATGAGCAGTTCTTC
TRBV14,-,15,-,TRBJ2-3,CASSQDSWVTDTQYF,TGTGCCAGCAGCCAAGATTCTTGGGTCACAGATACGCAGTATTTT
TRBV20-1,TRBD2,16,-,TRBJ2-3,CSARDASSGRTDTQYF,TGCAGTGCTAGAGATGCGAGTAGCGGGCGCACAGATACGCAGTATTTT
TRBV20-1,TRBD1,11,-,TRBJ2-5,CSATGKETQYF,TGCAGTGCGACAGGGAAAGAGACCCAGTACTTC
TRBV20-1,-,10,once,TRBJ2-1,CSAYRDWQFF,TGCAGTGCCTACAGGGATTGGCAGTTCTTC
TRBV9,-,16,-,TRBJ2-3,CASSGRGHLHTDTQYF,TGTGCCAGCAGCGGGAGGGGGCACCTTCACACAGATACGCAGTATTTT
TRBV29-1,TRBD2,14,-,TRBJ2-3,CSVRLAGEVDTQYF,TGCAGCGTCCGACTAGCGGGAGAAGTAGATACGCAGTATTTT
TRBV5-4,TRBD2,16,-,TRBJ2-1,CASSSGAGGPGDEQFF,TGTGCCAGCAGCTCCGGAGCGGGAGGGCCAGGCGATGAGCAGTTCTTC
TRBV15,TRBD1,16,-,TRBJ1-5,CATSRDGQGARQPQHF,TGTGCCACCAGCAGAGATGGGCAGGGGGCGAGGCAGCCCCAGCATTTT
TRBV7-2,-,16,-,TRBJ2-5,CASSLTELGAGETQYF,TGTGCCAGCAGCTTGACGGAACTAGGGGCAGGGGAGACCCAGTACTTC
TRBV30,-,10,-,TRBJ1-1,CAWRQDEAFF,TGTGCCTGGCGACAGGATGAAGCTTTCTTT
TRBV20-1,-,13,-,TRBJ1-2,CSARDSQGYGYTF,TGCAGTGCTAGAGATTCGCAGGGGTATGGCTACACCTTC
TRBV12-3/TRBV12-4,-,11,few,TRBJ2-1,CASSLFNEQFF,TGTGCCAGCAGTTTGTTCAATGAGCAGTTCTTC
TRBV5-1,TRBD1,15,-,TRBJ1-5,CASSLQGTSNQPQHF,TGCGCCAGCAGCTTACAGGGGACTAGCAATCAGCCCCAGCATTTT
TRBV9,-,15,-,TRBJ2-7,CASSPGWEDSYEQYF,TGTGCCAGCAGCCCGGGGTGGGAGGACTCCTACGAGCAGTACTTC
TRBV30,-,14,-,TRBJ2-5,CAWSVLDLGETQYF,TGTGCCTGGAGTGTACTGGACTTAGGGGAGACCCAGTACTTC
TRBV6-2/TRBV6-3,-,12,-,TRBJ2-5,CASTDVQETQYF,TGTGCCAGTACGGACGTCCAAGAGACCCAGTACTTC
TRBV20-1,TRBD1,13,-,TRBJ2-7,CSARGQGVYEQYF,TGCAGTGCTAGGGGACAGGGAGTCTACGAGCAGTACTTC
TRBV4-2,-,15,-,TRBJ2-7,CASSLVPQDGYEQYF,TGTGCCAGCAGCCTCGTCCCGCAGGACGGCTACGAGCAGTACTTC